This TCR beta chain was captured by sequencing in a study of technical replicates of blood from a handful of donors. Trimming cost V 5 bases and J 0 bases, with 14 bases left between them. Germline V lookup: CDR1 SEHNR, CDR2 FQNEAQ (reference sequence). The CDR3 loop spans 16 amino acids. Repertoires were generated with immunoSEQ multiplex PCR, while TCRdb's copy carries only in-frame clones and drops some. This table holds around 83,000 clones, around 90% found once. This chain links TRBV7-9 with TRBJ1-3; D call uncertain. Input material: T cells isolated from PBMCs. The origin of this receptor is a human donor in good health. Some clones in this sample may be carry-over from other donors' samples. The CDR3 region is CASSTGLGLSGNTIYF. The CDR3 bases are TGTGCCAGCAGCACTGGTCTGGGCCTCTCTGGAAACACCATATATTTT.